This TCR beta chain was sequenced for a study of CD8+CD57+ T cells in acquired aplastic anemia. Turning to the study itself: When averaged, DNA from sorted CD4+ and CD8+ cells came to approximately 3.2 ug.

The CDR3 length is 13 residues. Germline V CDR1 and CDR2: SGDLS, YYNGEE. Trimming cost V 8 bases and J 5 bases, with 17 bases left between them. Using genomic DNA as the template, TCR beta VDJ and CDR3 profiling was carried out. TCRdb reprocessed the reads via MiXCR and lists one record per CDR3 protein. The table records about 250,000 distinct CDR3 sequences, around 45% of them present only once. On this clonotype: Its antigen is undetermined.

Study outcomes and limitations: Any difference that existed in CD8+ Simpson's diversity between patients and controls was not significant.

Patients selected for sequencing had displayed CD8+CD57+ cell expansion by flow cytometry. The specimen sequenced was sorted CD4+, CD8+, or CD8+CD57+ T cells (not recorded which) from PBMCs. The clonotype comes from a human donor with aplastic anemia. The V call is TRBV9, the J call TRBJ2-7; tentatively, D is TRBD2 (6 bases). The CDR3 here is CASRTGGKDEQYF. The CDR3 DNA is TGTGCCAGTAGGACCGGGGGAAAGGACGAGCAGTACTTC.